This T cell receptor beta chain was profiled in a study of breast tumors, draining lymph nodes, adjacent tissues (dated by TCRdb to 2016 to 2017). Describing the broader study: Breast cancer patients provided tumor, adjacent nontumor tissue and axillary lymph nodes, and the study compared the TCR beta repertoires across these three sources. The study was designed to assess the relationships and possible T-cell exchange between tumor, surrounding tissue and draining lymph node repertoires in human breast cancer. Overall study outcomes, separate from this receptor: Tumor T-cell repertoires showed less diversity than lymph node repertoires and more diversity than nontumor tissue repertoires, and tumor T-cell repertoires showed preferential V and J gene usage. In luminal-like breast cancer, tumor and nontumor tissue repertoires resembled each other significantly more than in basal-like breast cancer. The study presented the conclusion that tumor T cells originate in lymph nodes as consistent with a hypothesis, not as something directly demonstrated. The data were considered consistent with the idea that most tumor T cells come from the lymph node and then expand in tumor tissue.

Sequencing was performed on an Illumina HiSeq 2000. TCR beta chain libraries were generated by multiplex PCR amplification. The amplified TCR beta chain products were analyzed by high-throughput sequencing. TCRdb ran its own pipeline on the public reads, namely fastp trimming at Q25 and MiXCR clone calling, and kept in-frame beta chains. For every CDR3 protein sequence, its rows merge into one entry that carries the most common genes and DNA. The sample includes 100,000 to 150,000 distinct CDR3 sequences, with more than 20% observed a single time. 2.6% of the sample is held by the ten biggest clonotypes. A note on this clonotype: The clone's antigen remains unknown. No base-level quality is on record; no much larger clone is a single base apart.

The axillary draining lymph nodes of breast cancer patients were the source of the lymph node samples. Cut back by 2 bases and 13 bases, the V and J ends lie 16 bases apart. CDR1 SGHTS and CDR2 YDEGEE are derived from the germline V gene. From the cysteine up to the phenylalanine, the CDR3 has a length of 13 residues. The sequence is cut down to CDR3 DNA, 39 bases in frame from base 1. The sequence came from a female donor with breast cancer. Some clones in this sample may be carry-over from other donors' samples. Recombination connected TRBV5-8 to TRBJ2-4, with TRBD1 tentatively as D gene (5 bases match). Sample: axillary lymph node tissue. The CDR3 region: CASSFESGAGQYF. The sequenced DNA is TGTGCCAGCAGCTTCGAGTCAGGCGCAGGGCAGTACTTC.